Below, one T cell receptor (beta chain) is given with its context. In its sample, this clone was seen a few times. No antigen is known for it. Base quality data are lacking; no much larger clone is found one base away. This sample is drawn from a study of beta chain features in type 1 diabetes (dated 2018 in TCRdb). For the wider study: No differences in mean age, gender distribution, total cell number or subset yield were found between patients and healthy donors. Naive and central memory subsets were obtained from all 30 or so donors, but regulatory and stem cell-like memory subsets were isolated from only 8 patients and roughly 8 healthy donors. The study compared TCRB repertoires of sorted circulating CD4+ T cell subsets between recently diagnosed type 1 diabetes patients and matched healthy donors. A total of about 100,000,000 sorted cells were examined across all samples, and RNA yield correlated strongly with the number of cells per subset. Summary of the overall study and its limitations: Because small numbers of individuals were included in the HLA sub-analyses, any influence of HLA type on TCRB rearrangement was left unresolved. Because cDNA was sequenced instead of genomic DNA, activated cells with high expression could be over-represented, although the groups did not differ in activation or CD3 levels. PCR might favor shorter templates, but patient and control samples were amplified and corrected together, so any skew would affect both groups equally. Type 1 diabetes patients showed a moderate but significant shortening of TCRB CDR3 length in all four CD4+ subsets. Naive, central memory and regulatory TCRB repertoires appeared more similar among patients than among healthy donors. Patients with type 1 diabetes made fewer insertions and deleted more nucleotides at VDJ recombination sites, implying thymic rearrangement abnormalities.

CDR1 and CDR2 (MNHNY, SVGAGI) derive from the germline V gene (reference sequence). Its CDR3 holds 14 amino acids, cysteine through phenylalanine. CDR3 DNA only is kept here, 42 bases in frame from base 1. V drops 5 bases and J drops 3 bases, leaving 11 bases in between. A single peripheral blood draw of approximately 120 mL on average was collected from each donor into heparinised tubes. Naive, central memory, regulatory and stem cell-like memory CD4+ T cells were sorted on a BD FACSAria II using a panel including CD45RO, CCR7, CD25, CD127, CD95 and CD27. A purity above 98% was achieved for all sorted populations. PBMCs were separated immediately by Lymphoprep density gradient centrifugation and were stained directly, without being cultured. So that batch effects would be minimized, each experiment stained and sorted samples in pairs, pairing one healthy donor with one patient. The High Capacity cDNA Reverse Transcription Kit was used to reverse transcribe all of the isolated RNA, meaning that expressed TCRB transcripts were what got sequenced. Deep immunoSEQ sequencing was applied to naive, central memory and regulatory T cell samples, giving an average of about 3.7 million total reads per sample. Sorted cells were lysed in RLT buffer and RNA was extracted with DNase-treated RNeasy Micro or Mini kits, depending on cell number. To prevent cross-contamination, each cell subset was processed individually, whereas patient and healthy donor samples were processed jointly. The immunoSEQ multiplex PCR was used to amplify TCRB sequences from cDNA, yielding 87-bp fragments that span the CDR3 region. The amplicons were sequenced using the Illumina HiSeq platform. Regarding the original processing steps: PCR bias was corrected computationally using synthetic template baselines, and reads within Hamming distance 2 were collapsed, with unmergeable singletons discarded. Reads were aligned to IMGT to assign V, D and J genes, CDR3 length, and insertions or deletions at six rearrangement sites. Within each subset, clonotype counts were normalized to sorted cell number, and only after that were true diversity and Gini coefficients computed with the tcR R package. Repertoire sharing was quantified using the overlap coefficient calculated on TCRB nucleotide sequences. Out-of-frame TCRB sequences from naive cells were analyzed as a proxy for the pre-selection repertoire. The table was pulled from immuneACCESS by TCRdb, which kept in-frame rearrangements only. Such tables lose some clones; where checked, under half of the loss comes from unresolved V genes, and the rest has no known cause. V, J and clone size are taken as reported in that table, and D and trimming were inferred from the DNA itself. Counted in this sample were 810,000 or so clones; 15% to 20% of them appeared once. The ten biggest clones cover 0.02% to 0.025% of the sample.

The sequenced sample was naive CD4+ T cells from blood. The sample's cell subset or site label, in plain terms: true naive CD4+ T cells. This sequence uses TRBV6-6 and TRBJ1-5, and TRBD1 may be the D gene, going by 5 matching bases. The sequence was obtained from a woman aged 18-29 years in good health. The CDR3 protein is CASSGRTSNQPQHF. The DNA sequence is given as TGTGCCAGCAGTGGACGGACATCCAATCAGCCCCAGCATTTT.